The 23 T cell receptor beta chains presented below share a single source sample, sequenced in a study of T cell responses to AZD1222 COVID-19 vaccine. Here immunoSEQ multiplex PCR was the method, and the copy in TCRdb shows in-frame clones only, minus some. This sample has 180,000 or so clones, with under 95% found just once. This sample comprised peripheral blood, obtained 28 days after the second AZD1222 dose. The source of these receptors is an adult who received the AZD1222 COVID-19 vaccine.

The chain couples TRBV5-3 to TRBJ2-1, with TRBD2 identical over 14 bases. TRBV5-3 is designated an ORF whose function remains uncertain. CDR3 length: 15 residues. V lost 3 bases to trimming and J lost 6 bases; unmatched junction nucleotides: 2. The CDR3 here is CARSSTSGGANEQFF. In DNA, the CDR3 is TGTGCCAGAAGCTCGACTAGCGGGGGGGCCAATGAGCAGTTCTTC.

The rearrangement uses TRBV7-3 and TRBJ2-3; the D is unclear. Deletions cut 5 bases from V and 4 bases from J, with 19 bases between. The CDR3 runs 16 residues. Germline V CDR1 and CDR2: SGHTA, FQGTGA. CDR3 nucleotides: TGTGCCAGCAGCCCTCCTGACCCGCTAGGCGCAGATACGCAGTATTTT. Translated, it gives CASSPPDPLGADTQYF.

The V call is TRBV10-3, the J call TRBJ1-3; D might be TRBD1 (5 bases). Trimming removed 11 bases at V and 0 bases at J, with 11 bases between. The length of the CDR3 is 13 residues. Germline V gene sequence: CDR1 ENHRY, CDR2 SYGVKD. In nucleotides, the CDR3 is TGTGCCTCCGGGACGGCCTCTGGAAACACCATATATTTT. Residues: CASGTASGNTIYF.

V is TRBV4-2 and J is TRBJ2-7; D is perhaps TRBD1 (6 bases). The germline CDR1 and CDR2 sequences are LGHNA and YNFKEQ. V was clipped by 0 bases and J by 3 bases, with 12 bases between them. The CDR3 is 15 residues long. This CDR3 reads CASSQDGGRDYEQYF. CDR3 DNA: TGTGCCAGCAGCCAAGATGGGGGCAGGGACTACGAGCAGTACTTC.

The sample holds a few counts of this clone. This sequence joins TRBV27 and TRBJ2-1; no firm D call. The length of the CDR3 is 17 residues. V was pared by 3 bases and J by 0 bases, with 15 bases between. Germline V CDR1 and CDR2: MNHEY, SMNVEV (reference sequence). The CDR3 loop reads CASSLSAGQSSYNEQFF. In DNA, the CDR3 is TGTGCCAGCAGTTTGTCGGCCGGGCAAAGCTCCTACAATGAGCAGTTCTTC.

This clone was observed a single time. V gene TRBV6-5 combines with J gene TRBJ1-2; D is possibly TRBD1 (5 bases). Germline V gives CDR1 MNHEY, CDR2 SVGAGI. CDR3 length equals 15 residues. Between the trimmed V and J ends, which lost 7 bases and 3 bases, there was a span of 18 bases. The CDR3 protein is CASTRQKGRDYGYTF. The CDR3 DNA follows: TGTGCCAGCACGCGACAGAAGGGGCGCGACTATGGCTACACCTTC.

The genes are TRBV9 and TRBJ1-1, with TRBD1 matching 8 bases. The length of the CDR3 is 15 residues. The V gene's germline CDR1 is SGDLS and CDR2 YYNGEE. With V trimmed by 3 bases and J by 1 base, 5 bases remained unmatched. The CDR3 DNA reads TGTGCCAGCAGCGGATCGACAGGGGCGAACACTGAAGCTTTCTTT. It is translated as CASSGSTGANTEAFF.

This sequence joins TRBV19 and TRBJ2-3, with 8 bases matching TRBD1. Germline-derived CDR1 and CDR2 are LNHDA and SQIVND (reference sequence). With 6 bases clipped from V and 3 bases from J, the junction kept 8 bases outside the gene matches. The CDR3 consists of 15 residues. In nucleotides, the CDR3 is TGTGCCAGTAGAGCCCAGGGGGCCGTTACAGATACGCAGTATTTT. This encodes CASRAQGAVTDTQYF.

The chain combines TRBV6-6 with TRBJ1-1, with D perhaps matching TRBD1 (6 bases). This CDR3 region has 15 residues. The V gene's germline CDR1 is MNHNY and CDR2 SVGAGI (reference sequence). V lost 5 bases to trimming and J lost 1 base, with 14 bases between them. CDR3 in DNA: TGTGCCAGCAGTGGGGGAATACAGGGGAACACTGAAGCTTTCTTT. Translation gives CASSGGIQGNTEAFF.

The chain combines TRBV7-2 with TRBJ1-2; D gene unclear. The CDR3 spans 13 residues. In germline, CDR1 is SGHTA, CDR2 FQGNSA. Trimming pared 5 bases from V and 3 bases from J, leaving 10 bases between. CDR3 coding DNA: TGTGCCAGCAGCCCGCAGGAAGACTATGGCTACACCTTC. Translating it yields CASSPQEDYGYTF.

The rearrangement joins TRBV14 to TRBJ2-7, with 7 bases that match TRBD2. Looked up from germline, CDR1 is SGHDN and CDR2 is FVKESK. The CDR3 covers 14 residues. V was clipped by 1 base and J by 2 bases; unmatched bases: 2. The CDR3 DNA reads as TGTGCCAGCAGCCAAGTTGGGGGGGCCTACGAGCAGTACTTC. Translation gives CASSQVGGAYEQYF.

Only one count was recorded for this clone. The chain employs TRBV25-1 and TRBJ1-2; perhaps TRBD1 as D (6 bases). The CDR3 is made up of 12 amino acids. CDR1 and CDR2 from the germline V gene are MGHDK and SYGVNS. V was trimmed by 7 bases and J by 2 bases, leaving 8 bases between them. The CDR3 region is CASMGANYGYTF. Here the CDR3 DNA reads TGTGCCAGCATGGGGGCGAACTATGGCTACACCTTC.

The rearrangement uses TRBV7-2 and TRBJ2-5, with D unclear. V was clipped by 5 bases and J by 5 bases, with 12 bases between them. The CDR3 runs to 13 residues. CDR1 and CDR2 (germline): SGHTA, FQGNSA. The CDR3 nucleotides are TGTGCCAGCAGCCGTAGGTCAGCTGAGACCCAGTACTTC. Translation gives CASSRRSAETQYF.

J is TRBJ2-5 and V is TRBV7-9; perhaps TRBD2 as D (5 bases). The CDR3 covers 14 residues. Germline V gene data show CDR1 as SEHNR and CDR2 as FQNEAQ (reference sequence). Trimming removed 5 bases from V and 3 bases from J, with 13 bases in between. CDR3 region: CASSEIGREETQYF. CDR3 nucleotide sequence: TGTGCCAGCAGCGAGATAGGGAGAGAAGAGACCCAGTACTTC. The full variable domain, in which reference TRBV7-9 and TRBJ2-5 provide the parts outside the CDR3, is DTGVSQNPRHKITKRGQNVTFRCDPISEHNRLYWYRQTLGQGPEFLTYFQNEAQLEKSRLLSDRFSAERPKGSFSTLEIQRTEQGDSAMYLCASSEIGREETQYFGPGTRLLVL.

This sequence joins TRBV5-1 and TRBJ2-3; D may be TRBD2 (5 bases). Germline-derived CDR1 and CDR2 are SGHRS and YFSETQ. V was cut by 0 bases and J by 0 bases, with 20 bases left in between. The CDR3 runs 19 residues. The CDR3 here is CASSLDGGSGTASTDTQYF. The CDR3 region has the DNA TGCGCCAGCAGCTTGGATGGTGGGAGCGGAACCGCTAGCACAGATACGCAGTATTTT.

This chain links TRBV10-1 with TRBJ1-1, with D possibly matching TRBD1 (5 bases). Germline V gene sequence: CDR1 WNHNN, CDR2 SYGVQD (reference sequence). V was pared by 3 bases and J by 6 bases, with 11 bases between. The CDR3 loop spans 13 amino acids. DNA of the CDR3: TGCGCCAGCAGTGACCAGGGTATCCCTGAAGCTTTCTTT. Translation: CASSDQGIPEAFF.

This clone was counted a single time. The chain carries TRBV5-1 and TRBJ1-1; D perhaps matches TRBD1 (5 bases). V was shortened by 5 bases and J by 4 bases, with 12 bases between the two germline ends. The CDR3 has 13 amino acids. CDR1 and CDR2 (germline): SGHRS, YFSETQ. Here the CDR3 reads CASRVAGFTEAFF. In DNA form, the CDR3 reads TGCGCCAGCAGGGTTGCAGGGTTCACTGAAGCTTTCTTT.

V gene TRBV6-1 combines with J gene TRBJ2-1; 10 bases are shared with TRBD2. The V gene's germline CDR1 is MNHNS and CDR2 SASEGT. There are 16 residues in the CDR3. Trimming took 2 bases from V and 7 from J; bases not matched to a gene: 8. The CDR3 sequence: CASSERERGGRNEQFF. The CDR3 region has the DNA TGTGCCAGCAGTGAAAGGGAGCGGGGGGGCCGGAATGAGCAGTTCTTC.

The V call is TRBV6-2 or TRBV6-3, the J call TRBJ2-7, with 8 bases identical to TRBD2. The CDR3 runs 12 residues. Germline V gives CDR1 MNHEY, CDR2 SVGEGT. Losses at the gene ends were 4 bases for V and 10 bases for J; bases not matched to a gene: 6. The CDR3 DNA reads as TGTGCCAGCAGTTTTCTAGCGGGCGCACAGTACTTC. This encodes CASSFLAGAQYF.

This chain uses TRBV14 with TRBJ1-1, with a tentative D call TRBD1 (6 bases). Germline V CDR1 and CDR2: SGHDN, FVKESK. The CDR3 sequence is 13 residues long. Trimming cost V 5 bases and J 1 base, with 8 bases left between them. For the CDR3, the DNA is TGTGCCAGCAGCGGACAGACGAACACTGAAGCTTTCTTT. This translates into CASSGQTNTEAFF. The full variable domain, its missing parts supplied by reference TRBV14 and TRBJ1-1, is EAGVTQFPSHSVIEKGQTVTLRCDPISGHDNLYWYRRVMGKEIKFLLHFVKESKQDESGMPNNRFLAERTGGTYSTLKVQPAELEDSGVYFCASSGQTNTEAFFGQGTRLTVV.

The chain recombines TRBV6-8 with TRBJ1-2; tentatively, D is TRBD1 (5 bases). The CDR3 totals 18 residues. With 6 bases removed from V and 1 base from J, the gap between germline ends came to 24 bases. The V gene's germline CDR1 is MNHGY and CDR2 SAAAGT. As DNA, the CDR3 is TGTGCCAGCAGGGACGGGCCCCGAAAAAGACAGTATAACTATGGCTACACCTTC. This encodes CASRDGPRKRQYNYGYTF.

This chain joins TRBV14 and TRBJ1-5; 7 nucleotides match TRBD1. CDR1 and CDR2 (germline): SGHDN, FVKESK. Trimming removed 0 bases from V and 7 bases from J; junction bases left unmatched: 12. The length of the CDR3 is 17 residues. The DNA for the CDR3 is TGTGCCAGCAGCCAAGATCTCTACAGGGGCACAAACCAGCCCCAGCATTTT. It codes for CASSQDLYRGTNQPQHF.

The J gene is TRBJ1-6, the V gene TRBV6-2 or TRBV6-3; a possible D gene is TRBD1 (5 bases). Trimming left V 2 bases short and J 7 bases short, with 9 bases between. The CDR3 has 14 residues. Germline CDR1 reads MNHEY; CDR2 reads SVGEGT. CDR3 bases: TGTGCCAGCAGTTACACAGGACTAAATTCACCCCTCCACTTT. It is translated as CASSYTGLNSPLHF.